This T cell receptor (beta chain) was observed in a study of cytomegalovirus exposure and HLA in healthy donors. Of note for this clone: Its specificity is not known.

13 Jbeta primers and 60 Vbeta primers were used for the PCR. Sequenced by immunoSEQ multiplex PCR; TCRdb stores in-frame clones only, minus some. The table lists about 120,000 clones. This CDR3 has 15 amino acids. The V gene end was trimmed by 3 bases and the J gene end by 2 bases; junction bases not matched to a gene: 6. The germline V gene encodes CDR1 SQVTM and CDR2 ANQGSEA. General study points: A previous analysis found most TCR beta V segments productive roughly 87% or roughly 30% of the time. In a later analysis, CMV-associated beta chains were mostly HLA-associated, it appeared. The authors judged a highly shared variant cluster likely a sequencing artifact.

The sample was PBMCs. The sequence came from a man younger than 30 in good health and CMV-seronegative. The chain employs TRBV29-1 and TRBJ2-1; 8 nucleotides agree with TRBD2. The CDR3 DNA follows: TGCAGCGTTGAGGAGGGTAGCGGGACCTACAATGAGCAGTTCTTC. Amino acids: CSVEEGSGTYNEQFF.